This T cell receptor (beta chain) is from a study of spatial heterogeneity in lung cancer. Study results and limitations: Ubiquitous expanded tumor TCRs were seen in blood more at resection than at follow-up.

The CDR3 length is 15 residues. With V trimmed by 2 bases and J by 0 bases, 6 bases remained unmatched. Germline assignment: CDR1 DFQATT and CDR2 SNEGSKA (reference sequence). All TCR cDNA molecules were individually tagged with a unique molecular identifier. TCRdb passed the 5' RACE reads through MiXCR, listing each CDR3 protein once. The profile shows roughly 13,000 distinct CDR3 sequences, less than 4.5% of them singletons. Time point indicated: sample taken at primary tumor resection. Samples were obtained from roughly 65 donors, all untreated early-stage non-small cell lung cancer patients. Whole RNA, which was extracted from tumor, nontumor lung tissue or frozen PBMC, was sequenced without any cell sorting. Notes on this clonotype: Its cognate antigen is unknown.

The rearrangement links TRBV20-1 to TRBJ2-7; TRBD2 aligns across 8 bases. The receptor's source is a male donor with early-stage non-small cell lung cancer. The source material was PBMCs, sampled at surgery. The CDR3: CSARPRTSSSYEQYF. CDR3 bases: TGCAGTGCTAGACCAAGGACTAGCAGCTCCTACGAGCAGTACTTC.